This T cell receptor (beta chain) was observed in a study of vaccination effects on CD4 cells after COVID-19. Study in general: A median of 72 days separated the second dose and sampling. Study-wide findings and caveats: The study, lacking early post-infection timepoints, had few convalescent patients.

TCRdb's copy holds only in-frame clones and misses some; the assay was immunoSEQ multiplex PCR. The table has some 68,000 clones, 75% to 85% seen once. Antigen-specific CD4+ T cells were expanded with viral peptide pools in the ViraFEST assay before sequencing. Scientists isolated CD4+ T cells after an approximately 9-day culture period ended. Either the mRNA-1273 or the BNT162b2 vaccine was given to participants as two doses. IL-2 medium was substituted for half the medium on days 3 and 7. With respect to this clone: Its target is not known.

V lost 4 bases to trimming and J lost 6 bases, with 9 bases between them. CDR1 is MGHRA, CDR2 YSYEKL, per germline. CDR3 size: 13 residues. This chain uses TRBV4-1 with TRBJ1-4; unclear D gene. The sample was CD4+ T cells from PBMCs cultured with HCoV-229E spike peptides, taken after COVID-19 vaccination. This TCR was recovered from a human donor who received a COVID-19 vaccine. In DNA, the CDR3 is TGCGCCAGCAGCCGTAAGGGCGATGAAAAACTGTTTTTT. It codes for CASSRKGDEKLFF.